This paragraph reports one T cell receptor beta chain. These data are taken from a study of blood T cell repertoires in COVID-19. Study overall: Some COVID-19 samples were acute and others convalescent; all came from the United States, Italy and Spain. T cells, B-cell-depleted T cells, or PBMCs supplied cDNA or gDNA.

Methods used by the authors: Estimation of nucleated cell counts relied on the amplification of reference gene primers. Produced via immunoSEQ multiplex PCR; TCRdb's table is partial and in-frame only. That table supplies the V and J calls and clone size; D and trimming were determined from the DNA. The data contain more than 50,000 clones, 76% of them seen just once; the ten biggest clones take up about 50%. Germline-derived CDR1 and CDR2 are MNHEY and SVGAGI. CDR3 length: 14 residues. V lost 7 bases and J lost 7; bases outside the gene matches: 12. The TCR sequence derives from a woman of 80 years or more with acute or convalescent COVID-19. Sequencing was performed on peripheral blood. This sequence joins TRBV6-5 and TRBJ2-7; 8 bases match TRBD1. For the CDR3, the DNA is TGTGCCAGCACCTCTACCTCAGGGGGCCGGGAGCAGTACTTC. Amino acids: CASTSTSGGREQYF.